The source of this TCR beta chain is a study of cytomegalovirus exposure and HLA in healthy donors. Study results and caveats: The study listed under 200 cytomegalovirus-associated TCR beta chains. A later analysis found that most CMV-associated TCR beta chains appeared HLA-restricted.

Comment on this clone: Its antigen is not known.

This CDR3 contains 13 residues. Germline lookup yields CDR1 SGHNT and CDR2 YYREEE (reference sequence). Trimming cost V 3 bases and J 2 bases, with 8 bases left between them. PCR amplification relied on 60 Vbeta primers (plus 13 Jbeta primers). Only in-frame clones appear in the TCRdb table, and some are missing; sequencing was by immunoSEQ multiplex PCR. In the table there are 150,000 or so clones, approximately 80% of which are singletons. The TCR originated in a woman younger than 35 in good health and CMV-seropositive. J is TRBJ1-1 and V is TRBV5-4, with a weak D call TRBD1 (6 bases). The sample was PBMCs. The CDR3 bases are TGTGCCAGCAGCTGGGACACCAACACTGAAGCTTTCTTT. It yields the protein CASSWDTNTEAFF.